The 24 T cell receptor beta chains below were found in one sample sequenced in a study of cytomegalovirus exposure and HLA in healthy donors. The PCR ran on 60 Vbeta and 13 Jbeta primers. Libraries were prepared by immunoSEQ multiplex PCR; TCRdb keeps only in-frame clonotypes and omits some of them. The sample has 150,000 to 200,000 clones; about three quarters are singletons. Material for sequencing was PBMCs. These receptors were obtained from a woman aged 60-75 years in good health and CMV-seropositive.

The chain uses TRBV14 and TRBJ2-7; TRBD2 matches 11 bases. Germline V gene lookup returns CDR1 SGHDN and CDR2 FVKESK. The trim removed 3 bases at V and 6 bases at J, leaving 4 bases unmatched. The CDR3 consists of 14 residues. DNA for the CDR3: TGTGCCAGCAGCCACCAACTAGCGGGAGTCGAGCAGTACTTC. Protein product: CASSHQLAGVEQYF.

The CDR3 sequence is CASSQNYEQYF. Written as DNA, the CDR3 is TGTGCCAGCAGTCAGAACTACGAGCAGTACTTC. The V and J genes are TRBV5-4 and TRBJ2-7; no definite D call. This CDR3 comprises 11 residues. Trimming shortened V by 5 bases and J by 3 bases, and 6 bases separated the two germline ends. The germline CDR1 and CDR2 sequences are SGHNT and YYREEE (reference sequence).

The chain is built from TRBV25-1 and TRBJ2-3; 7 nucleotides agree with TRBD1. The germline V gene has CDR1 MGHDK and CDR2 SYGVNS. V shed 4 bases, J shed 7 bases, and the junction held 8 bases outside the gene matches. This CDR3 is 14 amino acids long. The CDR3 DNA follows: TGTGCCAGCAGTGGACAGGGATTATTGAATACGCAGTATTTT. Protein: CASSGQGLLNTQYF. Full variable domain (rest looked up from reference TRBV25-1 and TRBJ2-3): EADIYQTPRYLVIGTGKKITLECSQTMGHDKMYWYQQDPGMELHLIHYSYGVNSTEKGDLSSESTVSRIRTEHFPLTLESARPSHTSQYLCASSGQGLLNTQYFGPGTRLTVL.

This clone was counted between two and nine times. V is TRBV6-6 and J is TRBJ1-2; possibly TRBD1 for D (6 bases). Germline assignment: CDR1 MNHNY and CDR2 SVGAGI (reference sequence). The V end lost 11 bases, the J end lost 0 bases, and 16 bases lay between the germline ends. The CDR3 has 14 amino acids. CDR3 nucleotides: TGTGCCTGCCGAGGGGAGGGGGCTAACTATGGCTACACCTTC. Translated: CACRGEGANYGYTF.

The chain carries TRBV4-3 and TRBJ1-5; D may be TRBD1 (6 bases). The CDR3 is 13 amino acids. V shed 0 bases and J shed 10 bases, with 10 bases lying between them. Germline V gene lookup returns CDR1 LGHNA and CDR2 YSLEER. CDR3 DNA: TGCGCCAGCAGCCAAGATAGGGGGATCCCCCAGCATTTT. It specifies CASSQDRGIPQHF.

The rearrangement links TRBV19 to TRBJ1-2; the match to TRBD1 covers 7 bases. Germline loops: CDR1 LNHDA, CDR2 SQIVND (reference sequence). V trimming: 5 bases; J trimming: 4 bases; junction bases outside the gene matches: 4. The CDR3 runs 13 residues. The CDR3 nucleotides read TGTGCCAGTAGTTGGACAGGTACCTATGGCTACACCTTC. Protein product: CASSWTGTYGYTF.

The chain employs TRBV30 and TRBJ1-5; weak D call: TRBD1 (6 bases). This CDR3 spans 15 amino acids. The V end lost 0 bases, the J end lost 4 bases, and 13 bases lay between the germline ends. The V gene's germline CDR1 is GTSNPN and CDR2 SVGIG (reference sequence). The CDR3 here is CAWSVSGGANQPQHF. The CDR3 coding sequence is TGTGCCTGGAGTGTATCGGGGGGCGCAAATCAGCCCCAGCATTTT. Using reference TRBV30 and TRBJ1-5 for the parts outside the CDR3, the full variable domain is SQTIHQWPATLVQPVGSPLSLECTVEGTSNPNLYWYRQAAGRGLQLLFYSVGIGQISSEVPQNLSASRPQDRQFILSSKKLLLSDSGFYLCAWSVSGGANQPQHFGDGTRLSIL.

The V call is TRBV5-6, the J call TRBJ1-1, with 11 bases matching TRBD1. V lost 3 bases and J lost 3; bases outside the gene matches: 7. Germline V gene sequence: CDR1 SGHDT, CDR2 YYEEEE. The CDR3 covers 16 residues. This chain's CDR3 is CASSWTGGYADTEAFF. CDR3 coding DNA: TGTGCCAGCAGCTGGACAGGGGGCTACGCGGACACTGAAGCTTTCTTT.

The J gene is TRBJ1-1, the V gene TRBV5-4, with D uncertain. Trimming took 0 bases from V and 6 from J, leaving 9 bases between them. Germline lookup yields CDR1 SGHNT and CDR2 YYREEE (reference sequence). This CDR3 comprises 13 residues. The CDR3 loop is CASSLGGGAEAFF. The CDR3 DNA follows: TGTGCCAGCAGCTTGGGTGGTGGAGCTGAAGCTTTCTTT.

The chain joins TRBV5-1 to TRBJ2-7, with 9 bases aligning to TRBD2. Germline V CDR1 and CDR2: SGHRS, YFSETQ. V lost 0 bases to trimming and J lost 5 bases; unmatched junction nucleotides: 6. CDR3 length equals 15 residues. The CDR3 DNA reads TGCGCCAGCAGCTTGGAAGGTAGCGGGGGAAACGAGCAGTACTTC. This codes for CASSLEGSGGNEQYF.

This clone has only a few counts. The rearrangement joins TRBV6-1 to TRBJ2-7, with D tentatively TRBD2 (6 bases). The V end was cut by 7 bases, the J end by 7 bases, with 17 bases between. The CDR3 sequence is 13 residues long. The germline gives CDR1 MNHNS, CDR2 SASEGT. Here the CDR3 reads CASTRDGGYEQYF. The CDR3 nucleotides read TGTGCCAGCACCAGAGATGGGGGGTATGAGCAGTACTTC.

The V call is TRBV27, the J call TRBJ1-1; TRBD1 is a possible D gene (5 bases). V was trimmed by 10 bases and J by 3 bases, leaving 15 bases between them. Germline CDR1 reads MNHEY; CDR2 reads SMNVEV (reference sequence). CDR3 length: 13 residues. In DNA form, the CDR3 reads TGTGCCAACCCAGGGAATGAGGACACTGAAGCTTTCTTT. Translated: CANPGNEDTEAFF.

The chain is built from TRBV6-1 and TRBJ1-4; 8 nucleotides agree with TRBD1. The germline V gene has CDR1 MNHNS and CDR2 SASEGT. The CDR3 runs to 12 residues. Losses at the gene ends were 5 bases for V and 8 bases for J; bases not matched to a gene: 1. CDR3 sequence: CASSWDREKLFF. DNA for the CDR3: TGTGCCAGCAGTTGGGACAGGGAAAAACTGTTTTTT.

This rearrangement joins TRBV7-9 to TRBJ2-3, with 7 nucleotides matching TRBD2. The CDR3 consists of 17 residues. CDR1 SEHNR and CDR2 FQNEAQ come from the germline V gene (reference sequence). Trimming at V came to 4 bases and at J to 0 bases, leaving 10 bases not matched to a gene. CDR3 bases: TGTGCCAGCAGCTCAGGAGCGGGATATACTAGCACAGATACGCAGTATTTT. Protein product: CASSSGAGYTSTDTQYF.

The chain is built from TRBV29-1 and TRBJ2-7; no clear D gene. The germline V gene encodes CDR1 SQVTM and CDR2 ANQGSEA. Trimming stripped 6 bases from V and 2 bases from J, with 14 bases between. The CDR3 runs to 13 residues. CDR3 amino acids: CSVKNKLAYEQYF. The CDR3 DNA follows: TGCAGCGTGAAAAACAAGTTGGCCTACGAGCAGTACTTC.

This rearrangement joins TRBV6-5 to TRBJ1-2; D is perhaps TRBD1 (5 bases). CDR3 length: 13 residues. Trimming stripped 6 bases from V and 1 base from J, with 9 bases between. Germline lookup yields CDR1 MNHEY and CDR2 SVGAGI. The CDR3 region has the DNA TGTGCCAGCAGCAGACAGCGTAACTATGGCTACACCTTC. Translation gives CASSRQRNYGYTF.

The chain recombines TRBV9 with TRBJ2-4; TRBD1 is a possible D gene (6 bases). With 0 bases removed from V and 6 bases from J, the gap between germline ends came to 13 bases. This CDR3 comprises 15 residues. CDR1 is SGDLS, CDR2 YYNGEE, per germline. CDR3 sequence reads: CASSVDRAVGNIQYF. CDR3 nucleotides: TGTGCCAGCAGCGTAGACAGGGCGGTAGGAAACATTCAGTACTTC.

The chain combines TRBV5-1 with TRBJ2-1, with D possibly TRBD1 on 6 matching bases. V lost 0 bases to trimming and J lost 9 bases, with 19 bases between them. Per the germline V gene, CDR1 is SGHRS and CDR2 is YFSETQ. The CDR3 spans 16 residues. CDR3 in amino acids: CASSLEGSTGTGEQFF. The CDR3, as DNA: TGCGCCAGCAGCTTGGAGGGATCGACAGGCACGGGTGAGCAGTTCTTC.

The CDR3 DNA follows: TGTGCCAGCAGCTTAATAGAAGGAACTCAGGCCCGCAACACTGAAGCTTTCTTT. Translated: CASSLIEGTQARNTEAFF. This chain links TRBV7-2 with TRBJ1-1; D unresolved. Deletions cut 2 bases from V and 2 bases from J, with 21 bases between. Germline CDR1 reads SGHTA; CDR2 reads FQGNSA. The CDR3 runs 18 residues.

This chain joins TRBV19 and TRBJ2-7, with 8 bases aligning to TRBD2. J gave up 5 bases and V 9 bases, and 9 bases lay outside the gene matches. Germline V gene data show CDR1 as LNHDA and CDR2 as SQIVND (reference sequence). The CDR3 sequence is 13 residues long. CDR3 sequence: CASAGGVLDEQYF. CDR3 coding DNA: TGTGCCAGCGCGGGGGGTGTGCTGGACGAGCAGTACTTC.

The V call is TRBV6-1, the J call TRBJ1-2, with 12 bases lining up with TRBD1. V trimming: 6 bases; J trimming: 2 bases; junction bases outside the gene matches: 4. The germline gives CDR1 MNHNS, CDR2 SASEGT. CDR3 length: 15 residues. The CDR3 DNA sequence: TGTGCCAGCAGGGGACAGGGGGCGGGAAACTATGGCTACACCTTC. It codes for CASRGQGAGNYGYTF.

This chain links TRBV28 with TRBJ2-7, with D possibly TRBD1 on 6 matching bases. The CDR3 sequence is 14 residues long. Germline CDR1 reads MDHEN; CDR2 reads SYDVKM. Trimming removed 7 bases from V and 5 bases from J, with 18 bases in between. This chain's CDR3 is CASTSRMGANEQYF. CDR3 nucleotides: TGTGCCAGCACTTCGCGGATGGGGGCAAACGAGCAGTACTTC. Full variable domain (remainder filled in from reference TRBV28 and TRBJ2-7): DVKVTQSSRYLVKRTGEKVFLECVQDMDHENMFWYRQDPGLGLRLIYFSYDVKMKEKGDIPEGYSVSREKKERFSLILESASTNQTSMYLCASTSRMGANEQYFGPGTRLTVT.

This clone showed up just once. This sequence joins TRBV30 and TRBJ2-4; maybe TRBD2 (5 bases). CDR1 and CDR2 (germline): GTSNPN, SVGIG (reference sequence). CDR3 length equals 10 residues. Trimming took 4 bases from V and 11 from J, leaving 9 bases between them. CDR3 nucleotides: TGTGCCTGGAAAGGTAGCGTTCAGTACTTC. It translates to CAWKGSVQYF.

The V gene is TRBV27, the J gene TRBJ2-7; D possibly corresponds to TRBD2 (6 bases). This CDR3 region has 15 residues. V was cut by 3 bases and J by 1 base, with 13 bases left in between. Germline V gene sequence: CDR1 MNHEY, CDR2 SMNVEV (reference sequence). CDR3 region: CASSLAGSGSYEQYF. CDR3 DNA sequence: TGTGCCAGCAGTTTGGCCGGGAGTGGGTCCTACGAGCAGTACTTC.